These 8 T cell receptor beta chains share one sample of origin, sequenced in a study of identical twins. TCRdb ran MiXCR on the 5' RACE reads and lists one entry per CDR3 protein. The sample comprises 500,000 or so distinct CDR3 sequences, about 13% of which are singletons, and approximately 1% rests with the top ten. This sample also belongs to another study, concerning yellow fever vaccine responses in identical twins.

What was sequenced was CD4+ T cells sorted from blood. All receptors come from a woman between 18 and 30 years old in good health.

The rearrangement links TRBV28 to TRBJ1-3; D is undetermined. This CDR3 has 12 amino acids. Trimming cost V 5 bases and J 9 bases, with 11 bases left between them. CDR1 is MDHEN and CDR2 is SYDVKM in the germline V gene. In DNA form, the CDR3 reads TGTGCCAGCAGTCCAAACCGGAGCACCATATATTTT. Protein sequence: CASSPNRSTIYF. Looking up the rest from reference TRBV28 and TRBJ1-3 gives the full variable domain: DVKVTQSSRYLVKRTGEKVFLECVQDMDHENMFWYRQDPGLGLRLIYFSYDVKMKEKGDIPEGYSVSREKKERFSLILESASTNQTSMYLCASSPNRSTIYFGEGSWLTVV.

The gene calls are TRBV12-3 or TRBV12-4 and TRBJ2-7; D perhaps matches TRBD1 (6 bases). The length of the CDR3 is 15 residues. V lost 5 bases and J 5 bases, leaving 19 bases between the germline ends. CDR3 nucleotides: TGTGCCAGCAGTCGACTGACAGGTTTGGGAAACGAGCAGTACTTC. Translation gives CASSRLTGLGNEQYF.

This clonotype occurred a few times. This rearrangement joins TRBV3-1 to TRBJ2-2; the D is unclear. The CDR3 totals 15 residues. Germline CDR1 reads LGHDT; CDR2 reads YNNKEL (reference sequence). V lost 0 bases, J lost 3 bases, and 8 bases lay in between. The CDR3 loop reads CASSQDLRYTGELFF. CDR3 sequence (DNA): TGTGCCAGCAGCCAAGATCTTCGTTACACCGGGGAGCTGTTTTTT.

V usage is TRBV12-3 or TRBV12-4 and J usage is TRBJ2-7; 9 bases map to TRBD2. Germline trimming cut 3 bases from V and 7 bases from J; bases unmatched to any gene: 7. The CDR3 runs 14 residues. CDR3 sequence (DNA): TGTGCCAGCAGTTTGATAGCGGGAGTGGGTGAGCAGTACTTC. This translates into CASSLIAGVGEQYF.

This clonotype was picked up a small number of times. The CDR3 here is CASSATDRANTGELFF. The CDR3 DNA follows: TGCGCCAGCAGCGCCACGGACAGGGCGAACACCGGGGAGCTGTTTTTT. The chain employs TRBV5-1 and TRBJ2-2; 8 nucleotides align to TRBD1. This CDR3 contains 16 residues. Germline V gives CDR1 SGHRS, CDR2 YFSETQ. V was pared by 4 bases and J by 0 bases, with 5 bases of the junction left unmatched.

This chain connects TRBV27 to TRBJ1-1; 8 bases map to TRBD1. The CDR3 loop spans 16 amino acids. Germline V CDR1 and CDR2: MNHEY, SMNVEV (reference sequence). The J segment lost 4 bases and the V segment lost 3 bases, leaving 10 bases of the junction unmatched. CDR3: CASSFTTTGVVTEAFF. CDR3 nucleotides: TGTGCCAGCAGTTTTACCACGACAGGGGTCGTCACTGAAGCTTTCTTT.

The chain joins TRBV29-1 to TRBJ1-1; a possible D gene is TRBD1 (5 bases). The germline CDR1 and CDR2 sequences are SQVTM and ANQGSEA. CDR3 length equals 13 residues. The V and J ends lost 7 bases and 4 bases respectively, with 16 bases between them. In nucleotides, the CDR3 is TGCAGCGCCGTATTCGGGACCGGCACTGAAGCTTTCTTT. This sequence encodes CSAVFGTGTEAFF.

Turning to this clonotype: One end of the junction fails to match germline, which may point to a read error. The gene calls are TRBV6-1 and TRBJ2-3; 7 bases align to TRBD1. This CDR3 has 13 residues. Germline assignment: CDR1 MNHNS and CDR2 SASEGT. CDR3 in DNA: TGTGCCAGCAGGGAAGGGGGCGCAGATACGCAGTATTTT. It is translated as CASREGGADTQYF.